Reported below is one T cell receptor beta chain. The antigen is unknown. The CDR3 runs 14 residues. Per germline, CDR1 ENHRY and CDR2 SYGVKD. The V end was cut by 4 bases, the J end by 4 bases, with 13 bases between. The data belong to a study of T cell responses to AZD1222 COVID-19 vaccine. General study findings and limits: Repertoires were obtained solely post-peak T cell response.

The assay was immunoSEQ multiplex PCR, and TCRdb's table has in-frame clones only and misses some. The profile shows 75,000 to 90,000 clones, approximately 80% of them singletons. The chain carries TRBV10-3 and TRBJ1-2, with a tentative D call TRBD1 (6 bases). This specimen consisted of peripheral blood, obtained on day 0 of AZD1222 vaccination. This sequence originates from an adult in good health. Here the CDR3 DNA reads TGTGCCATCAGTGGCCACGGACAGAGCTATGGCTACACCTTC. This encodes CAISGHGQSYGYTF.